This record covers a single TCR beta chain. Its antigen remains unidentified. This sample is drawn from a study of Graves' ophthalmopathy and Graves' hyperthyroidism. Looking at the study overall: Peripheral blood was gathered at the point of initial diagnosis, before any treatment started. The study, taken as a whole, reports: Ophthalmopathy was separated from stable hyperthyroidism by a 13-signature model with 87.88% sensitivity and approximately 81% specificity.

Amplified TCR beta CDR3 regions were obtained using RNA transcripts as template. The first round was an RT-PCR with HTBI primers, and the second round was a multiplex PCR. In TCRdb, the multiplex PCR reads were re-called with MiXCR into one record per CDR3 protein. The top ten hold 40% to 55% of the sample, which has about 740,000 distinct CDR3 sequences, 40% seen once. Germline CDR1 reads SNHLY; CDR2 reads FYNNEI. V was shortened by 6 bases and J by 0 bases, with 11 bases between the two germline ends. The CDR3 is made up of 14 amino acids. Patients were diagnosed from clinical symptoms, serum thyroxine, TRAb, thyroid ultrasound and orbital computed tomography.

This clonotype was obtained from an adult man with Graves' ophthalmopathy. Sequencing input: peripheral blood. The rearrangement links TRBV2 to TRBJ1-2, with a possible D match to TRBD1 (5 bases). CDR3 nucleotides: TGTGCCAGCAGACGGGACCAAGCTAACTATGGCTACACCTTC. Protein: CASRRDQANYGYTF.